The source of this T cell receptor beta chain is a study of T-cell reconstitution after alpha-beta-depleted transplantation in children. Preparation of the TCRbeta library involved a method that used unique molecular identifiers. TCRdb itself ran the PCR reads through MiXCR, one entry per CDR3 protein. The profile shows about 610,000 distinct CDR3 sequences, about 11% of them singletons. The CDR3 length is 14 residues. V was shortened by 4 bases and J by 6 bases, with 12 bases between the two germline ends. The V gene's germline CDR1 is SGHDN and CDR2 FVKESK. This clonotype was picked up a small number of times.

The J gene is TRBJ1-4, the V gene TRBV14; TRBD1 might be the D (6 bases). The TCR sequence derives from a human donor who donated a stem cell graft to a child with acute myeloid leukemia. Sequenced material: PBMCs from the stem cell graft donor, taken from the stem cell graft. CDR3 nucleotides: TGTGCCAGCAGCCTCACAGGGTCGGATGAAAAACTGTTTTTT. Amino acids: CASSLTGSDEKLFF.